The TCR beta chain under discussion was sequenced for a study of T cells in Graves' hyperthyroidism and ophthalmopathy. There were TCR beta CDR3 regions amplified from RNA transcripts. A set of HTBI primers served as the primers for a first-round RT-PCR of the TCR CDR3. TCRdb re-called the multiplex PCR reads through MiXCR, storing one row per CDR3 protein. Of 370,000 or so distinct CDR3 sequences detected, approximately 14% appear once; the ten largest clones hold roughly 26%. The CDR3 contains 14 residues. V was cut by 3 bases and J by 4 bases, with 13 bases left in between. The germline CDR1 and CDR2 sequences are MNHEY and SVGEGT. This clonotype was observed a handful of times.

The sequence was collected from a woman between 18 and 30 years old with Graves' hyperthyroidism that later progressed to Graves' ophthalmopathy. The chain has TRBV6-2 or TRBV6-3 and TRBJ2-7; maybe TRBD1 (5 bases). Specimen: blood. In DNA, the CDR3 is TGTGCCAGCAGTTATTCAACAGGCTATTACGAGCAGTACTTC. Its translation is CASSYSTGYYEQYF.